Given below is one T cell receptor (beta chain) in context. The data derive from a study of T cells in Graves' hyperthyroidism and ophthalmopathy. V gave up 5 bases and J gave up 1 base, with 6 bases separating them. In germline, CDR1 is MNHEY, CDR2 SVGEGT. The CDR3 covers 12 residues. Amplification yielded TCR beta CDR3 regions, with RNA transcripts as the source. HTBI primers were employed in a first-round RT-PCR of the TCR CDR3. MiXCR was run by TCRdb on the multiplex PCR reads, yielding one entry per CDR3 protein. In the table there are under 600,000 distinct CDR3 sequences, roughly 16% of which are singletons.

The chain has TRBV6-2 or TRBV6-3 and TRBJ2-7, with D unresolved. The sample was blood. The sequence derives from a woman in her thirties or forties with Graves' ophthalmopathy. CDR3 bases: TGTGCCAGCAGTGCCCGGTCCTACGAGCAGTACTTC. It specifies CASSARSYEQYF.